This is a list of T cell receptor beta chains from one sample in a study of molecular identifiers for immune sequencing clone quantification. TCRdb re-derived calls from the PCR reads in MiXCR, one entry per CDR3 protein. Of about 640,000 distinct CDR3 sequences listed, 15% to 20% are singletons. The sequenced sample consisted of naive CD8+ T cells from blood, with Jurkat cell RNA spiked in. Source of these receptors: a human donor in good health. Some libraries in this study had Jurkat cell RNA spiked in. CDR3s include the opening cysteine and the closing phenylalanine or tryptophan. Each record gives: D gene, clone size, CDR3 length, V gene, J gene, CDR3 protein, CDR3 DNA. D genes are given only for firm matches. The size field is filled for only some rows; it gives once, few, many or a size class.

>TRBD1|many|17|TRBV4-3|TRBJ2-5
CASSQGPGGSGQETQYF
TGCGCCAGCAGCCAAGGACCAGGGGGTTCCGGCCAAGAGACCCAGTACTTC
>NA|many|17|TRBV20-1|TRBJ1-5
CSARDRLVGVGNQPQHF
TGCAGTGCTAGAGATCGTCTTGTCGGTGTTGGCAATCAGCCCCAGCATTTT
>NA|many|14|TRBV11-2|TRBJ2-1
CASSVGPTVNEQFF
TGTGCCAGCAGCGTGGGACCGACCGTCAATGAGCAGTTCTTC
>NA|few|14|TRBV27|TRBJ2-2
CASSLREGTGELFF
TGTGCCAGCAGTTTGAGAGAGGGCACCGGGGAGCTGTTTTTT
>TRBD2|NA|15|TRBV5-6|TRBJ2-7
CASSLVTSPGVEQYF
TGTGCCAGCAGCTTGGTGACTAGCCCTGGTGTCGAGCAGTACTTC
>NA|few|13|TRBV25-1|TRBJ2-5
CASSEGGEETQYF
TGTGCCAGCAGTGAAGGTGGGGAAGAGACCCAGTACTTC
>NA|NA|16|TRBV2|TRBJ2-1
CAGPDSGLAGRDEQFF
TGTGCCGGCCCAGATTCTGGGCTGGCGGGAAGGGATGAGCAGTTCTTC
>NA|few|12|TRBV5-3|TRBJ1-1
CASSLGGKEAFF
TGTGCCAGCAGCTTGGGTGGTAAGGAAGCTTTCTTT
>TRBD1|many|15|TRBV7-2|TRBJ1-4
CASSSPTGSLKKLFF
TGTGCCAGCAGCTCTCCGACAGGGAGCTTGAAAAAACTGTTTTTT
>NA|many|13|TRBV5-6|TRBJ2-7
CASSFGLLYEQYF
TGTGCCAGCAGCTTCGGACTACTGTACGAGCAGTACTTC
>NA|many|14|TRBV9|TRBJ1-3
CASSTGNSGNTIYF
TGTGCCAGCAGCACGGGGAACTCTGGAAACACCATATATTTT